This T cell receptor beta chain was identified in a study of shared clonotypes between healthy human individuals. For the study at large: Per-donor plates numbered three CD4 naive, three CD4 memory, two CD8 naive and one CD8 memory.

This clone was picked up one time. Antigen specificity is unknown. Sorted-subset replicate PCRs used approximately 190 ng of genomic DNA. This amount corresponded to tens of thousands of T cell genomes. This table comes from immunoSEQ multiplex PCR, and its TCRdb copy is limited to in-frame clones, with some not included. The sample yields 2 million to 2.5 million clones, approximately 94% seen once. The CDR3 loop spans 15 amino acids. The germline gives CDR1 MNHEY, CDR2 SMNVEV (reference sequence). Trimming cost V 6 bases and J 2 bases, with 17 bases left between them. Naive CD8 isolation took CD45RO-negative cells positively selected for CCR7 and excluded terminally differentiated effector memory CD45RA+ cells. Notes on the study in general: Unshared clonotypes carried lower generation probabilities than those common to all four donors. Few donors restricted represented genetic and exposure-history diversity.

This clonotype was sampled from a man between 18 and 35 years old in good health. Sequencing used naive CD8+ T cells sorted from blood. The chain couples TRBV27 to TRBJ2-7, with TRBD2 as a possible D gene (6 bases). CDR3 region: CASSSWRAAPYEQYF. The DNA of the CDR3 is TGTGCCAGCAGCTCATGGAGGGCAGCCCCCTACGAGCAGTACTTC.